These 22 T cell receptor beta chains came from one sample sequenced in a study of beta chain features in type 1 diabetes. Study results and caveats: Patients with Type 1 diabetes showed moderately but significantly shorter TCRB CDR3s in all four CD4+ subsets.

For these TCRs, the target antigens are not known. Of the isolated RNA, all was reverse transcribed, and so the sequenced material was expressed TCRB transcripts. Here immunoSEQ multiplex PCR was the method, and the copy in TCRdb shows in-frame clones only, minus some. The table records over 150,000 clones, about a tenth of them present only once. The sequencing input was central memory CD4+ T cells from blood. All receptors derive from a young man with type 1 diabetes.

The rearrangement uses TRBV4-2 and TRBJ2-2; 9 nucleotides line up with TRBD2. The CDR3 runs 17 residues. Unmatched junction bases numbered 8, after V lost 0 bases and J lost 6 bases. Germline V gene lookup returns CDR1 LGHNA and CDR2 YNFKEQ. CDR3 sequence: CASSQDRSGRSAGELFF. In DNA form, the CDR3 reads TGTGCCAGCAGCCAAGATCGAAGCGGGAGGAGCGCCGGGGAGCTGTTTTTT.

This clone was detected only a few times. The chain couples TRBV7-9 to TRBJ2-3; 7 bases are shared with TRBD2. Losses at the gene ends were 2 bases for V and 7 bases for J; bases not matched to a gene: 6. This CDR3 comprises 14 residues. The V gene's germline CDR1 is SEHNR and CDR2 FQNEAQ (reference sequence). CDR3 sequence reads: CASSLSASGNTQYF. The CDR3 DNA reads as TGTGCCAGCAGCTTATCGGCTAGCGGAAATACGCAGTATTTT.

In its sample, this clone was seen a few times. This chain joins TRBV5-6 and TRBJ2-7; TRBD2 matches 7 bases. Germline V gene sequence: CDR1 SGHDT, CDR2 YYEEEE. The CDR3 sequence is 15 residues long. V gave up 0 bases and J gave up 0 bases; unmatched junction bases: 3. The DNA of the CDR3 is TGTGCCAGCAGCTTGGCAGCGGGGCTCTCCTACGAGCAGTACTTC. This translates into CASSLAAGLSYEQYF. Supplemented by reference TRBV5-6 and TRBJ2-7, the full variable domain reads DAGVTQSPTHLIKTRGQQVTLRCSPKSGHDTVSWYQQALGQGPQFIFQYYEEEERQRGNFPDRFSGHQFPNYSSELNVNALLLGDSALYLCASSLAAGLSYEQYFGPGTRLTVT.

This clone was detected only a few times. V gene TRBV2 combines with J gene TRBJ1-4; D remains unclear. Germline CDR1 and CDR2: SNHLY and FYNNEI. V was pared by 6 bases and J by 0 bases, with 8 bases between. The CDR3 is made up of 14 amino acids. Written as DNA, the CDR3 is TGTGCCAGCAGCCTCGGTGCAACTAATGAAAAACTGTTTTTT. The encoded protein is CASSLGATNEKLFF.

About this clone: In the same sample, other DNA sequences code for this CDR3. The genes are TRBV5-1 and TRBJ1-2; D is unresolved. This CDR3 has 14 residues. Per the germline V gene, CDR1 is SGHRS and CDR2 is YFSETQ. Deletions cut 4 bases from V and 1 base from J, with 11 bases between. The CDR3 sequence: CASSPDRLNYGYTF. CDR3 DNA: TGCGCCAGCAGCCCCGATCGACTTAACTATGGCTACACCTTC.

This clone was detected only a few times. The V and J genes are TRBV5-4 and TRBJ2-2, with D tentatively TRBD1 (6 bases). CDR1 and CDR2 (germline): SGHNT, YYREEE (reference sequence). Trimming removed 3 bases at V and 6 bases at J, with 12 bases between. CDR3 length: 14 amino acids. In nucleotides, the CDR3 is TGTGCCAGCAGCTCGACACAGGGATCCGGGGAGCTGTTTTTT. Its protein product is CASSSTQGSGELFF.

The genes are TRBV5-4 and TRBJ2-1, with a possible D match to TRBD1 (6 bases). Deletions cut 2 bases from V and 8 bases from J, with 20 bases between. In germline, CDR1 is SGHNT, CDR2 YYREEE (reference sequence). The CDR3 has 16 amino acids. The CDR3 DNA reads TGTGCCAGCAGCTTAGGATCGGCAGGGGCTGGCGATGAGCAGTTCTTC. It translates to CASSLGSAGAGDEQFF.

The chain has TRBV5-4 and TRBJ2-2; D is possibly TRBD2 (5 bases). Trimming took 4 bases from V and 6 from J, leaving 13 bases between them. This CDR3 has 14 amino acids. The V gene's germline CDR1 is SGHNT and CDR2 YYREEE (reference sequence). DNA of the CDR3: TGTGCCAGCAGCCAAGATGGGAGCGCCGGGGAGCTGTTTTTT. Encoded protein: CASSQDGSAGELFF. The full variable domain, completed using reference TRBV5-4 and TRBJ2-2, is ETGVTQSPTHLIKTRGQQVTLRCSSQSGHNTVSWYQQALGQGPQFIFQYYREEENGRGNFPPRFSGLQFPNYSSELNVNALELDDSALYLCASSQDGSAGELFFGEGSRLTVL.

V usage is TRBV5-1 and J usage is TRBJ2-7; 12 bases are a match to TRBD2. V shed 4 bases, J shed 5 bases, and the junction held 7 bases outside the gene matches. This CDR3 is 15 amino acids long. CDR1 is SGHRS and CDR2 is YFSETQ in the germline V gene. This chain's CDR3 is CASSGRLAGAHEQYF. For the CDR3, the DNA is TGCGCCAGCAGCGGACGACTAGCGGGGGCGCACGAGCAGTACTTC.

The chain is built from TRBV2 and TRBJ1-1; 8 bases fit TRBD1. The V gene's germline CDR1 is SNHLY and CDR2 FYNNEI. The CDR3 runs 15 residues. The junction had 10 bases not matched to a gene; V was cut back by 4 bases and J by 6 bases. The CDR3 reads CASSASTGDLAEAFF. In DNA form, the CDR3 reads TGTGCCAGCAGTGCCTCGACAGGGGATTTAGCTGAAGCTTTCTTT.

The sample holds a few counts of this clone. The CDR3 region has the DNA TGCGCCAGCAGCTTGGAACGGGGGTACAATGAGCAGTTCTTC. Amino acids: CASSLERGYNEQFF. The rearrangement uses TRBV5-1 and TRBJ2-1; weak D call: TRBD2 (6 bases). V lost 0 bases and J 4 bases, leaving 8 bases between the germline ends. The V gene's germline CDR1 is SGHRS and CDR2 YFSETQ. The CDR3 runs to 14 residues.

Ten or more counts support this clone. The chain recombines TRBV5-1 with TRBJ2-1; possible D gene TRBD1, 6 bases. The CDR3 totals 14 residues. The germline V gene has CDR1 SGHRS and CDR2 YFSETQ. Trimming removed 4 bases from V and 3 bases from J, with 11 bases in between. CDR3 DNA sequence: TGCGCCAGCAGCAGGGACACTTACTACAATGAGCAGTTCTTC. Its protein product is CASSRDTYYNEQFF.

Concerning this clone: The same CDR3 is also encoded by other DNA sequences in this sample. V and J are TRBV7-2 and TRBJ2-7; D gene unclear. The V end was cut by 1 base, the J end by 1 base, with 8 bases between. There are 14 residues in the CDR3. Germline CDR1 and CDR2: SGHTA and FQGNSA. The DNA of the CDR3 is TGTGCCAGCAGCTTAGTTGGCAGTTCCTACGAGCAGTACTTC. It specifies CASSLVGSSYEQYF.

This clone was seen a handful of times. The chain couples TRBV2 to TRBJ2-1; 9 bases align to TRBD2. V lost 8 bases and J lost 8; bases outside the gene matches: 13. Germline assignment: CDR1 SNHLY and CDR2 FYNNEI. This CDR3 contains 15 residues. In nucleotides, the CDR3 is TGTGCCAGCCTCGGTGCGGCGGGAGGGCCAGATGAGCAGTTCTTC. The encoded protein is CASLGAAGGPDEQFF.

J is TRBJ1-2 and V is TRBV5-5, with no clear D. This CDR3 spans 19 amino acids. CDR1 and CDR2 (germline): SGHKS, YYEKEE (reference sequence). Trimming shortened V by 4 bases and J by 4 bases, and 29 bases separated the two germline ends. The CDR3 DNA follows: TGTGCCAGCAGCCATGGCGGCGGAGCGAGACCTACTATAATCTATGGCTACACCTTC. Protein sequence: CASSHGGGARPTIIYGYTF.

This clone was counted a few times. CDR3 region: CASSPGTAQETQYF. CDR3 sequence (DNA): TGTGCCAGCAGTCCAGGGACAGCCCAAGAGACCCAGTACTTC. This chain joins TRBV27 and TRBJ2-5; the match to TRBD1 covers 7 bases. The CDR3 runs to 14 residues. Germline V CDR1 and CDR2: MNHEY, SMNVEV (reference sequence). Trimming at V came to 5 bases and at J to 1 base, leaving 4 bases not matched to a gene.

V and J are TRBV5-1 and TRBJ1-2, with 9 bases that match TRBD1. Trimming removed 4 bases from V and 5 bases from J; junction bases left unmatched: 6. This CDR3 is built from 14 residues. Germline-derived CDR1 and CDR2 are SGHRS and YFSETQ. The CDR3 sequence: CASSTTGTGYGYTF. In DNA form, the CDR3 reads TGCGCCAGCAGCACCACCGGGACAGGGTATGGCTACACCTTC.

This clone was detected a few times. This chain links TRBV28 with TRBJ1-5; D is perhaps TRBD1 (5 bases). V was shortened by 6 bases and J by 0 bases, with 15 bases between the two germline ends. Germline CDR1 MDHEN, CDR2 SYDVKM. CDR3 length: 16 amino acids. The CDR3 bases are TGTGCCAGCAGGCCCAACGGGGGATTTAGCAATCAGCCCCAGCATTTT. This gives the protein CASRPNGGFSNQPQHF.

The V and J genes are TRBV19 and TRBJ2-5; TRBD2 matches at 7 bases. The CDR3 has 13 amino acids. The germline V gene has CDR1 LNHDA and CDR2 SQIVND (reference sequence). With V trimmed by 4 bases and J by 5 bases, 4 bases remained unmatched. In DNA form, the CDR3 reads TGTGCCAGTAGTACCTCCGGGAGGGAGACCCAGTACTTC. This codes for CASSTSGRETQYF.

The chain carries TRBV5-1 and TRBJ2-7; no clear D gene. This CDR3 contains 14 residues. V was clipped by 0 bases and J by 1 base, with 8 bases between them. Germline V gene data show CDR1 as SGHRS and CDR2 as YFSETQ. The CDR3 DNA follows: TGCGCCAGCAGCTTGGATCTGCAGTCCTACGAGCAGTACTTC. Residues: CASSLDLQSYEQYF.

In this sample, this clone turned up a few times. The genes are TRBV5-1 and TRBJ1-1; D may be TRBD1 (6 bases). With 3 bases removed from V and 2 bases from J, the gap between germline ends came to 8 bases. In germline, CDR1 is SGHRS, CDR2 YFSETQ. The length of the CDR3 is 13 residues. This CDR3 reads CASSSQGNTEAFF. Written as DNA, the CDR3 is TGCGCCAGCAGCTCACAGGGAAACACTGAAGCTTTCTTT. The whole variable domain, filled in from reference TRBV5-1 and TRBJ1-1, reads KAGVTQTPRYLIKTRGQQVTLSCSPISGHRSVSWYQQTPGQGLQFLFEYFSETQRNKGNFPGRFSGRQFSNSRSEMNVSTLELGDSALYLCASSSQGNTEAFFGQGTRLTVV.

As for this clone: One junction end disagrees with the germline gene, perhaps due to a read error. V gene TRBV29-1 combines with J gene TRBJ1-4; TRBD1 matches at 10 bases. CDR1 is SQVTM and CDR2 is ANQGSEA in the germline V gene. The CDR3 length is 17 residues. CDR3 region: CSVSDSGTGVFNAKLFF. CDR3 in DNA: TGCAGCGTTTCAGATTCCGGGACAGGGGTCTTTAATGCAAAACTGTTTTTT.